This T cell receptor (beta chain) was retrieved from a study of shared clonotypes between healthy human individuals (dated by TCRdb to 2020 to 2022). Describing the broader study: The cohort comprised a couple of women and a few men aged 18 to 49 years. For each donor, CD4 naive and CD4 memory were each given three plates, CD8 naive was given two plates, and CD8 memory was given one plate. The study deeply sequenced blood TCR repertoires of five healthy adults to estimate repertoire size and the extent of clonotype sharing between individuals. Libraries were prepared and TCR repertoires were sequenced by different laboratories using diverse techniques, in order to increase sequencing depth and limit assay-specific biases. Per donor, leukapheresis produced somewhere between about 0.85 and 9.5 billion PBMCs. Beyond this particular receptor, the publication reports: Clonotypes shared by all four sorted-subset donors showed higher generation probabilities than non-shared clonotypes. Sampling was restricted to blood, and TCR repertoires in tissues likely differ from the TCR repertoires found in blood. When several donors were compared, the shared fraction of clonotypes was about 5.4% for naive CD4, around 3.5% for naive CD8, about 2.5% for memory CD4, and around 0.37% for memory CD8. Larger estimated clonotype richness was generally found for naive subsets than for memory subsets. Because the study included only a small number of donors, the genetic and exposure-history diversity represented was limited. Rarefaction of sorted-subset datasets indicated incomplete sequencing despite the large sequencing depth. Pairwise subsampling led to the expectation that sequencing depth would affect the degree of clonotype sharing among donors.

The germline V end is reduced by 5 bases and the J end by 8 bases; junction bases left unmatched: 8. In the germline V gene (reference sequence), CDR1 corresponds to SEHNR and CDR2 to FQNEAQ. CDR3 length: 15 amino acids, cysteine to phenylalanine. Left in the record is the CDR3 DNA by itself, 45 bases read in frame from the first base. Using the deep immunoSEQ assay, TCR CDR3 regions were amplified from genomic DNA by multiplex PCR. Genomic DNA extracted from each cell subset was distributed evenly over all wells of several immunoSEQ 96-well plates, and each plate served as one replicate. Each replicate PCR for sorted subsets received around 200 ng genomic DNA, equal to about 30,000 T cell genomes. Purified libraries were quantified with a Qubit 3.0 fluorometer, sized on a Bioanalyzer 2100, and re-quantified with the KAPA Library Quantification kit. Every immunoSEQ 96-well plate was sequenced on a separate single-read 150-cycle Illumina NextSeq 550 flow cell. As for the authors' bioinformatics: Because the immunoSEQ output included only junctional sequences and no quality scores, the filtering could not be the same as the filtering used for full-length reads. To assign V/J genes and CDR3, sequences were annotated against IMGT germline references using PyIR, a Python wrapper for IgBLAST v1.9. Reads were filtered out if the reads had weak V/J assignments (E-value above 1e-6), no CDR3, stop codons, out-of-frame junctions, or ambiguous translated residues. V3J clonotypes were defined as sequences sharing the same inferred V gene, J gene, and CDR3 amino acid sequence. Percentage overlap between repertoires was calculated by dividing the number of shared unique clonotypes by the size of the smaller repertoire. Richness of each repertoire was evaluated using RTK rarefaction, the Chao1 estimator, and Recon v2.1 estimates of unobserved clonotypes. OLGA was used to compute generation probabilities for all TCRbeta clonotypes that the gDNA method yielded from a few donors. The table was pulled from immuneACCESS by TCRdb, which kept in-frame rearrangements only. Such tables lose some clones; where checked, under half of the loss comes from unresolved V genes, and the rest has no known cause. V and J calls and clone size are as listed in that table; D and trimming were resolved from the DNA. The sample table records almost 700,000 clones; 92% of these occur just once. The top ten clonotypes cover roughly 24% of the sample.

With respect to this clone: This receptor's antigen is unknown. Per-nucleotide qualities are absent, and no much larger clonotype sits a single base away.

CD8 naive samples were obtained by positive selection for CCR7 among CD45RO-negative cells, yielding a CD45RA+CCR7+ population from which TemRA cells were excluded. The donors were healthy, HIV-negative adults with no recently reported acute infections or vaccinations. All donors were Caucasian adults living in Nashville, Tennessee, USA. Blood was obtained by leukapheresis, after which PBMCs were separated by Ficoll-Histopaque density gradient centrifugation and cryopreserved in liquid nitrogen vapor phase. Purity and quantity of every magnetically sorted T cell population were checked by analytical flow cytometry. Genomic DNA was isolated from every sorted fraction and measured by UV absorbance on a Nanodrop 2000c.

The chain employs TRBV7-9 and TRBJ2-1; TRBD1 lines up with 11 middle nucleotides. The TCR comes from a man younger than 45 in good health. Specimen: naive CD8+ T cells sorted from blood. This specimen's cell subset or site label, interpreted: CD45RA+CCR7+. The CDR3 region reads CASSSGDRGIDEQFF. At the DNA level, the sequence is TGTGCCAGCAGCAGTGGGGACAGGGGGATCGATGAGCAGTTCTTC.